One sample yielded the 18 T cell receptor beta chains listed below, sequenced in a study of blood T cell repertoires in COVID-19. Generated by immunoSEQ multiplex PCR, the TCRdb table keeps only in-frame clones and is missing some. Among about 280,000 clones listed, about four fifths were seen once. The sample consisted of peripheral blood. The source is a woman in her forties or fifties who had recovered from COVID-19.

The chain is built from TRBV28 and TRBJ1-4; TRBD1 matches 7 bases. This CDR3 region has 15 residues. CDR1 MDHEN and CDR2 SYDVKM come from the germline V gene. Germline trimming cut 5 bases from V and 4 bases from J; bases unmatched to any gene: 7. The CDR3 DNA is TGTGCCAGCAGTGACAGGGACAGAGATAATGAAAAACTGTTTTTT. Amino acids: CASSDRDRDNEKLFF. The full variable domain, in which reference TRBV28 and TRBJ1-4 provide the parts outside the CDR3, is DVKVTQSSRYLVKRTGEKVFLECVQDMDHENMFWYRQDPGLGLRLIYFSYDVKMKEKGDIPEGYSVSREKKERFSLILESASTNQTSMYLCASSDRDRDNEKLFFGSGTQLSVL.

This clone has more than one count but fewer than ten. The gene calls are TRBV4-2 and TRBJ1-5; TRBD1 aligns across 9 bases. V dropped 1 base and J dropped 1; count of bases not matched to a gene: 8. There are 18 residues in the CDR3. Per germline, CDR1 LGHNA and CDR2 YNFKEQ. The CDR3: CASSQALRTGESNQPQHF. CDR3 coding DNA: TGTGCCAGCAGCCAAGCCCTCCGGACAGGGGAGAGCAATCAGCCCCAGCATTTT.

The chain is built from TRBV29-1 and TRBJ1-1, with TRBD1 as a possible D gene (6 bases). Trimming took 4 bases from V and 4 from J, leaving 13 bases between them. There are 13 residues in the CDR3. The V gene's germline CDR1 is SQVTM and CDR2 ANQGSEA. The CDR3 loop is CSVASQGGTEAFF. In nucleotides, the CDR3 is TGCAGCGTTGCATCACAGGGTGGCACTGAAGCTTTCTTT.

The chain carries TRBV19 and TRBJ1-6, with a possible D match to TRBD1 (6 bases). This CDR3 spans 16 amino acids. Germline-derived CDR1 and CDR2 are LNHDA and SQIVND (reference sequence). V gave up 3 bases and J gave up 9 bases, with 18 bases separating them. In DNA form, the CDR3 reads TGTGCCAGTAGTATTTCGGTACAGGGAAGACTTTCACCCCTCCACTTT. Its translation is CASSISVQGRLSPLHF.

The gene calls are TRBV6-5 and TRBJ2-3; TRBD2 agrees at 7 bases. CDR1 and CDR2 (germline): MNHEY, SVGAGI. This CDR3 spans 16 amino acids. V gave up 0 bases and J gave up 1 base; unmatched junction bases: 4. The CDR3 nucleotides read TGTGCCAGCAGTTACTCGGGGGGGGGACGCACAGATACGCAGTATTTT. Translated, it gives CASSYSGGGRTDTQYF.

The chain joins TRBV6-5 to TRBJ1-2, with a tentative D call TRBD1 (5 bases). In germline, CDR1 is MNHEY, CDR2 SVGAGI. The V gene lost 0 bases and the J gene lost 1 base, with 9 bases spanning the gap. The CDR3 sequence is 15 residues long. The CDR3 loop is CASSYSSTVNYGYTF. CDR3 nucleotide sequence: TGTGCCAGCAGTTACTCGTCGACAGTTAACTATGGCTACACCTTC.

This clone has a handful of counts. The chain employs TRBV2 and TRBJ2-2, with TRBD2 identical over 10 bases. This CDR3 spans 14 amino acids. CDR1 SNHLY and CDR2 FYNNEI come from the germline V gene. The V and J ends lost 6 bases and 4 bases, in that order; junction bases with no gene match: 2. Here the CDR3 DNA reads TGTGCCAGCAGACTAGCGGGGCGCACCGGGGAGCTGTTTTTT. The encoded protein is CASRLAGRTGELFF.

Of note for this clone: Other DNA variants within this sample encode the same CDR3. The V and J genes are TRBV28 and TRBJ1-4, with D hard to call. The CDR3 loop spans 16 amino acids. The germline V and J ends were trimmed by 3 bases and 0 bases, with 11 bases remaining between them. Germline V gene sequence: CDR1 MDHEN, CDR2 SYDVKM. The CDR3 region is CASSLAGGATNEKLFF. In nucleotides, the CDR3 is TGTGCCAGCAGTTTGGCAGGTGGTGCAACTAATGAAAAACTGTTTTTT. Looking up the rest from reference TRBV28 and TRBJ1-4 gives the full variable domain: DVKVTQSSRYLVKRTGEKVFLECVQDMDHENMFWYRQDPGLGLRLIYFSYDVKMKEKGDIPEGYSVSREKKERFSLILESASTNQTSMYLCASSLAGGATNEKLFFGSGTQLSVL.

This chain connects TRBV19 to TRBJ1-2; 8 bases are a match to TRBD1. Germline V gene data show CDR1 as LNHDA and CDR2 as SQIVND (reference sequence). Trimming removed 5 bases from V and 1 base from J; junction bases left unmatched: 3. CDR3 size: 14 residues. CDR3 bases: TGTGCCAGTAGTCCAGGACAGGGTAACTATGGCTACACCTTC. It encodes CASSPGQGNYGYTF. Together with reference TRBV19 and TRBJ1-2, the CDR3 gives the full variable domain: DGGITQSPKYLFRKEGQNVTLSCEQNLNHDAMYWYRQDPGQGLRLIYYSQIVNDFQKGDIAEGYSVSREKKESFPLTVTSAQKNPTAFYLCASSPGQGNYGYTFGSGTRLTVV.

This clone showed up just once. The chain carries TRBV7-9 and TRBJ2-1, with 9 bases lining up with TRBD1. Per the germline V gene, CDR1 is SEHNR and CDR2 is FQNEAQ (reference sequence). This CDR3 spans 17 amino acids. The J segment lost 8 bases and the V segment lost 1 base, leaving 12 bases of the junction unmatched. CDR3 sequence (DNA): TGTGCCAGCAGCTTAGGGGTAGGGACAGGGATCTCATATGAGCAGTTCTTC. Its translation is CASSLGVGTGISYEQFF. Full variable domain (remainder filled in from reference TRBV7-9 and TRBJ2-1): DTGVSQNPRHKITKRGQNVTFRCDPISEHNRLYWYRQTLGQGPEFLTYFQNEAQLEKSRLLSDRFSAERPKGSFSTLEIQRTEQGDSAMYLCASSLGVGTGISYEQFFGPGTRLTVL.

Details on this clone: The same CDR3 can be traced to other DNA sequences in this sample. The gene calls are TRBV6-1 and TRBJ1-2, with TRBD1 identical over 7 bases. Germline CDR1 MNHNS, CDR2 SASEGT. The CDR3 has 14 residues. Trimming removed 2 bases from V and 4 bases from J; junction bases left unmatched: 4. The CDR3 DNA reads TGTGCCAGCAGTGAACGCCGGGACAGCTATGGCTACACCTTC. It encodes CASSERRDSYGYTF.

This rearrangement joins TRBV7-9 to TRBJ2-5; TRBD1 aligns across 7 bases. Germline CDR1 and CDR2: SEHNR and FQNEAQ (reference sequence). This CDR3 is 15 amino acids long. V lost 4 bases and J lost 4; bases outside the gene matches: 9. The CDR3 loop is CASSSRTGQAETQYF. CDR3 sequence (DNA): TGTGCCAGCAGCTCCCGGACAGGTCAGGCAGAGACCCAGTACTTC. Full variable domain (rest looked up from reference TRBV7-9 and TRBJ2-5): DTGVSQNPRHKITKRGQNVTFRCDPISEHNRLYWYRQTLGQGPEFLTYFQNEAQLEKSRLLSDRFSAERPKGSFSTLEIQRTEQGDSAMYLCASSSRTGQAETQYFGPGTRLLVL.

The J gene is TRBJ1-1, the V gene TRBV4-3; 10 bases agree with TRBD1. The CDR3 consists of 15 residues. Looked up from germline, CDR1 is LGHNA and CDR2 is YSLEER. V was clipped by 4 bases and J by 1 base; unmatched bases: 3. The CDR3 DNA reads TGCGCCAGCAGCCTAGACAGGGGGCGGAACACTGAAGCTTTCTTT. Its translation is CASSLDRGRNTEAFF.

This rearrangement joins TRBV11-2 to TRBJ1-3; a weak D match, TRBD1 (6 bases). The V gene's germline CDR1 is SGHAT and CDR2 FQNNGV. The CDR3 sequence is 15 residues long. Trimming removed 1 base from V and 0 bases from J, with 7 bases in between. The CDR3, as DNA: TGTGCCAGCAGCTTAGTGGGGGCCTCTGGAAACACCATATATTTT. Its protein is CASSLVGASGNTIYF.

The chain recombines TRBV7-2 with TRBJ2-7, with D perhaps TRBD1 (6 bases). CDR1 and CDR2 from the germline V gene are SGHTA and FQGNSA. V was shortened by 5 bases and J by 2 bases, with 16 bases between the two germline ends. This CDR3 contains 15 residues. The CDR3 loop is CASSQPGGSAYEQYF. The DNA of the CDR3 is TGTGCCAGCAGCCAACCTGGGGGCAGCGCCTACGAGCAGTACTTC.

About this clone itself: One junction end does not reproduce the germline sequence, and a read error may be involved. The chain joins TRBV3-1 (or the pseudogene TRBV3-2) to TRBJ2-2; D gene unclear. Per germline, CDR1 LGHDT and CDR2 YNNKEL (reference sequence). CDR3 length: 12 amino acids. CDR3 residues: CASSQDIRELFF. Here the CDR3 DNA reads TGTGCCAGCAGTCAAGATATTCGGGAGCTGTTTTTT.

The chain uses TRBV28 and TRBJ2-7; the match to TRBD2 covers 8 bases. CDR1 is MDHEN and CDR2 is SYDVKM in the germline V gene. CDR3 length: 16 residues. Trimming took 3 bases from V and 6 from J; bases not matched to a gene: 13. In nucleotides, the CDR3 is TGTGCCAGCAGTTTTCAACTAGCGGATATCCTGGGCGAGCAGTACTTC. Amino acid sequence: CASSFQLADILGEQYF.

The chain couples TRBV18 to TRBJ1-1; TRBD1 aligns across 8 bases. The CDR3 spans 15 residues. The germline V gene has CDR1 KGHSH and CDR2 LQKENI. With V trimmed by 1 base and J by 1 base, 2 bases remained unmatched. The CDR3 DNA sequence: TGTGCCAGCTCACCACTTACAGGGGGGAACACTGAAGCTTTCTTT. It is translated as CASSPLTGGNTEAFF.